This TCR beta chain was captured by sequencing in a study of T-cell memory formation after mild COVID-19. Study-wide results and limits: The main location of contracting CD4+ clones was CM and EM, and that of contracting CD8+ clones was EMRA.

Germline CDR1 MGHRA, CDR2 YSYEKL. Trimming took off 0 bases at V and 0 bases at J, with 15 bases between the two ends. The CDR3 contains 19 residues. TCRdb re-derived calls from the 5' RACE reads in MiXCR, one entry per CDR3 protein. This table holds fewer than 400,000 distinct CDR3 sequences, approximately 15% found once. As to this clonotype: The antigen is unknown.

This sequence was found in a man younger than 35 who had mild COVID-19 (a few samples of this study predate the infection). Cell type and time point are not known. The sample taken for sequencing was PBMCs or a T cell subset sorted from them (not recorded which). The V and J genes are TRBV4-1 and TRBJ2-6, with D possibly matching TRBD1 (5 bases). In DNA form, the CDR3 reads TGCGCCAGCAGCCAAGATCCAACAGGTCTCAGCTCTGGGGCCAACGTCCTGACTTTC. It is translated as CASSQDPTGLSSGANVLTF.